The clone carrying this T cell receptor (beta chain) was counted a single time. Its specificity is unknown. This entry is derived from a study of human versus mouse CDR3 diversity and MHC coevolution. Whole-study context: The immunoSEQ assay reportedly detects one in 200,000 T cells.

The table came from immunoSEQ multiplex PCR; TCRdb's copy has only in-frame clones and leaves some out. The table shows roughly 86,000 clones, with around 93% occurring only once. Regarding the study as a whole: Compared with mice, human CDR3s carried more deletions and insertions on average.

Germline V gene data show CDR1 as SGHNT and CDR2 as YYREEE (reference sequence). V lost 3 bases and J 0 bases, leaving 13 bases between the germline ends. The CDR3 is made up of 16 amino acids. The chain carries TRBV5-4 and TRBJ1-3; D might be TRBD1 (6 bases). The receptor's source is a person aged 25 to 69 in good health. The sample was naive CD4+ T cells from blood. The subset here: CD45RO-negative CD62L-positive naive CD4 T cells. CDR3 nucleotides: TGTGCCAGCAGCTCACCGACAGGAAGCTCTGGAAACACCATATATTTT. Encoded protein: CASSSPTGSSGNTIYF.